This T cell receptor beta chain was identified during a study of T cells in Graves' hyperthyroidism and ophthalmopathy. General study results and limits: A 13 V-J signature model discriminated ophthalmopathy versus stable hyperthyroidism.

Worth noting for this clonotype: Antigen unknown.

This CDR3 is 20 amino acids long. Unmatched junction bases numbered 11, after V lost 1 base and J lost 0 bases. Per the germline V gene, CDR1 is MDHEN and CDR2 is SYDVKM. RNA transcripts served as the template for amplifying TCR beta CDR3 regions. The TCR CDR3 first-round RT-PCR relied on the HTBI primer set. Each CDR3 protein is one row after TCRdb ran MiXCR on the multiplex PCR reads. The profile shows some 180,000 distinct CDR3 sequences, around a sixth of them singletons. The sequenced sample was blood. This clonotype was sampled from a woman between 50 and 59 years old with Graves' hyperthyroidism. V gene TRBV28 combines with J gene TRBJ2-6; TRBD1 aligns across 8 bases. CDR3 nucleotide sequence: TGTGCCAGCAGTTTATTCCCCACAGGGGGAACCACCTCTGGGGCCAACGTCCTGACTTTC. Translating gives CASSLFPTGGTTSGANVLTF.